Shown below are 27 T cell receptor beta chains from a single sample sequenced in a study of post-analysis software for immune sequencing data. General study points: Among 4 or 5 TRBV segments more frequent in patients than controls were TRBV5-6, TRBV5-1 and TRBV20-1.

These receptors have no identified antigens. Prepared libraries of TCR beta cDNA carried unique molecular identifiers. Each CDR3 protein is one row after TCRdb ran MiXCR on the PCR reads. The table lists 250,000 to 300,000 distinct CDR3 sequences, 36% of them singletons. Sequenced material: blood. The receptors originated from a girl between 5 and 17 years old with multiple sclerosis.

At least ten counts were recorded for this clonotype. This chain uses TRBV7-9 with TRBJ1-1, with D possibly matching TRBD1 (5 bases). Trimming removed 4 bases at V and 9 bases at J, with 15 bases between. CDR3 length: 13 residues. Looked up from germline, CDR1 is SEHNR and CDR2 is FQNEAQ (reference sequence). The CDR3 region has the DNA TGTGCCAGCAGCTCTAGTCTGGGGCCCCAAGCTTTCTTT. This gives the protein CASSSSLGPQAFF.

This chain links TRBV6-5 with TRBJ2-2; no reliable D call. V dropped 0 bases and J dropped 3 bases, with 8 bases sitting between them. The CDR3 length is 15 residues. CDR1 is MNHEY and CDR2 is SVGAGI in the germline V gene. The CDR3 loop reads CASSYSVGHTGELFF. As DNA, the CDR3 is TGTGCCAGCAGTTACTCTGTGGGCCACACCGGGGAGCTGTTTTTT.

The chain links TRBV20-1 to TRBJ1-1; TRBD1 might be the D (6 bases). This CDR3 has 14 amino acids. V was cut by 5 bases and J by 0 bases, with 13 bases left in between. The germline V gene has CDR1 DFQATT and CDR2 SNEGSKA (reference sequence). CDR3 loop: CSAVPGVVNTEAFF. The CDR3 nucleotides are TGCAGTGCTGTCCCAGGGGTGGTGAACACTGAAGCTTTCTTT.

This clonotype was seen repeatedly, ten times or more. V gene TRBV5-1 combines with J gene TRBJ2-3; a weak D match, TRBD2 (5 bases). CDR1 and CDR2 from the germline V gene are SGHRS and YFSETQ. V was trimmed by 4 bases and J by 2 bases, leaving 11 bases between them. The CDR3 has 14 residues. This CDR3 reads CASSPGKITDTQYF. As DNA, the CDR3 is TGCGCCAGCAGCCCGGGGAAGATCACAGATACGCAGTATTTT.

This clonotype was detected ten times or more. The rearrangement links TRBV3-1 to TRBJ1-2, with no clear D. V shed 1 base and J shed 2 bases, with 8 bases lying between them. This CDR3 has 14 residues. Germline CDR1 reads LGHDT; CDR2 reads YNNKEL (reference sequence). CDR3 region: CASSQVGSNYGYTF. CDR3 DNA sequence: TGTGCCAGCAGCCAAGTCGGGAGCAACTATGGCTACACCTTC.

The chain couples TRBV12-3 or TRBV12-4 to TRBJ2-3, with a tentative D call TRBD1 (5 bases). This CDR3 comprises 18 residues. V dropped 4 bases and J dropped 4 bases, with 24 bases sitting between them. The CDR3 region has the DNA TGTGCCAGCAGTTCGACCTCAGGGCGCGCGATAGGAGCAGATACGCAGTATTTT. This translates into CASSSTSGRAIGADTQYF.

This clonotype was seen ten or more times. The V and J genes are TRBV5-1 and TRBJ2-5; unclear D gene. Trimming removed 0 bases from V and 3 bases from J, with 3 bases in between. Germline V gives CDR1 SGHRS, CDR2 YFSETQ. The CDR3 extends over 12 amino acids. The CDR3 spells CASSLEKETQYF. DNA for the CDR3: TGCGCCAGCAGCTTGGAAAAAGAGACCCAGTACTTC.

This clonotype has a single count. The chain couples TRBV27 to TRBJ2-3; D unclear. Deletions cut 3 bases from V and 0 bases from J, with 7 bases between. Germline CDR1 is MNHEY and CDR2 is SMNVEV (reference sequence). The CDR3 sequence is 14 residues long. CDR3 nucleotides: TGTGCCAGCAGTTTCGTGGCTAGCACAGATACGCAGTATTTT. Encoded protein: CASSFVASTDTQYF.

Notes on this clonotype: A read error may explain this, as a much larger clone is one base away. The chain uses TRBV12-3 or TRBV12-4 and TRBJ1-1; TRBD1 agrees at 7 bases. The CDR3 covers 11 residues. Here the CDR3 DNA reads TGTACCAGCAGTTGGACAGGTGAAGCTTTCTTT. This gives the protein CTSSWTGEAFF.

This clonotype was observed many times. J is TRBJ1-6 and V is TRBV12-3 or TRBV12-4; possibly TRBD1 for D (6 bases). The CDR3 runs to 15 residues. The V end was cut by 5 bases, the J end by 10 bases, with 18 bases between. CDR3 DNA: TGTGCCAGCAGTCCTCTTAAGGGGGTTCGCTCACCCCTCCACTTT. It codes for CASSPLKGVRSPLHF.

The V and J genes are TRBV7-6 and TRBJ2-1, with D unresolved. Deletions cut 2 bases from V and 8 bases from J, with 10 bases between. The CDR3 has 13 residues. In germline, CDR1 is SGHVS, CDR2 FNYEAQ. The CDR3 here is CASSLIAQDEQFF. DNA for the CDR3: TGTGCCAGCAGCTTAATAGCCCAGGATGAGCAGTTCTTC.

This clonotype was recorded many times. The chain carries TRBV12-3 or TRBV12-4 and TRBJ2-1; 9 nucleotides match TRBD2. With 5 bases clipped from V and 1 base from J, the junction kept 9 bases outside the gene matches. This CDR3 region has 17 residues. The CDR3 spells CASSPGGSGSSYNEQFF. The DNA for the CDR3 is TGTGCCAGCAGTCCAGGGGGTAGCGGGAGTTCCTACAATGAGCAGTTCTTC.

The chain couples TRBV5-1 to TRBJ2-1, with TRBD1 matching over 9 bases. J lost 7 bases, V lost 4 bases, and 9 bases had no gene match. This CDR3 spans 15 amino acids. From germline, CDR1 is SGHRS and CDR2 YFSETQ. Here the CDR3 reads CASSPGQGLLNEQFF. CDR3 DNA sequence: TGCGCCAGCAGCCCGGGACAGGGTTTACTTAATGAGCAGTTCTTC.

Many counts were recorded for this clonotype. The rearrangement joins TRBV12-3 or TRBV12-4 to TRBJ1-5, with D possibly matching TRBD1 (6 bases). The V end lost 6 bases, the J end lost 8 bases, and 14 bases lay between the germline ends. The CDR3 extends over 13 amino acids. The CDR3 spells CASSRTGREPQHF. The CDR3, as DNA: TGTGCCAGCAGCCGAACAGGGAGAGAGCCCCAGCATTTT.

The chain uses TRBV11-2 and TRBJ1-5, with TRBD1 identical over 10 bases. With 6 bases clipped from V and 6 bases from J, the junction kept 8 bases outside the gene matches. This CDR3 is 15 amino acids long. Germline V gives CDR1 SGHAT, CDR2 FQNNGV. The DNA for the CDR3 is TGTGCCAGCAGTTTGACAGGGGGCGGGGGTCAGCCCCAGCATTTT. Amino acid sequence: CASSLTGGGGQPQHF. Together with reference TRBV11-2 and TRBJ1-5, the CDR3 gives the full variable domain: EAGVAQSPRYKIIEKRQSVAFWCNPISGHATLYWYQQILGQGPKLLIQFQNNGVVDDSQLPKDRFSAERLKGVDSTLKIQPAKLEDSAVYLCASSLTGGGGQPQHFGDGTRLSIL.

The chain has TRBV20-1 and TRBJ2-5, with 8 bases matching TRBD2. The J call may be in error: the DNA end matches TRBJ2-7 better. The CDR3 has 17 residues. Germline CDR1 DFQATT, CDR2 SNEGSKA (reference sequence). The CDR3 DNA reads TGCAGTGCTAGAGATGGGGCCTCCTTCGGGAGGGCCTACGAGCAGTACTTC. Its translation: CSARDGASFGRAYEQYF.

This clonotype was counted many times. The chain links TRBV7-9 to TRBJ2-1; perhaps TRBD1 as D (6 bases). The CDR3 consists of 15 residues. In germline, CDR1 is SEHNR, CDR2 FQNEAQ (reference sequence). Trimming removed 5 bases from V and 1 base from J, with 12 bases in between. The CDR3 protein is CASSPMGASYNEQFF. The DNA for the CDR3 is TGTGCCAGCAGCCCCATGGGGGCTTCCTACAATGAGCAGTTCTTC.

The genes are TRBV27 and TRBJ2-3, with D unclear. Germline-derived CDR1 and CDR2 are MNHEY and SMNVEV (reference sequence). V was clipped by 1 base and J by 0 bases, with 8 bases between them. The CDR3 sequence is 15 residues long. The CDR3 DNA sequence: TGTGCCAGCAGTTTATACGCCTACAGCACAGATACGCAGTATTTT. Residues: CASSLYAYSTDTQYF.

As regards this clonotype: A much larger clone differs from this one at a single base, so this may be a read error. The chain employs TRBV20-1 and TRBJ2-5; D possibly corresponds to TRBD2 (5 bases). The end of the DNA is better explained by TRBJ2-7, so the J call may be wrong. Germline-derived CDR1 and CDR2 are DFQATT and SNEGSKA (reference sequence). The CDR3 covers 14 residues. CDR3 in DNA: TGCAGTGCTAGGAGATTGACTAACGCTTACGAGCAGTACTTC. It translates to CSARRLTNAYEQYF.

In the case of this clonotype: An end of the junction differs from the germline gene, which may be a read error. This chain joins TRBV9 and TRBJ1-6; TRBD1 matches at 7 bases. Germline-derived CDR1 and CDR2 are SGDLS and YYNGEE. The CDR3 extends over 16 amino acids. DNA for the CDR3: TGTGCCAGCAGCGCGAAGCAGGGGGGGACTAATTCACTCCTCCACTTT. Translated: CASSAKQGGTNSLLHF.

The V gene is TRBV6-5, the J gene TRBJ2-7; 12 bases are shared with TRBD2. The CDR3 consists of 16 residues. The ends lost 6 bases at V and 0 bases at J; junction bases unmatched: 6. Per germline, CDR1 MNHEY and CDR2 SVGAGI. In DNA form, the CDR3 reads TGTGCCAGCAGCACAAGGACTAGCGGGGTCTCCTACGAGCAGTACTTC. This codes for CASSTRTSGVSYEQYF.

This clonotype was detected many times. This chain joins TRBV2 and TRBJ2-5; D is unresolved. CDR1 is SNHLY and CDR2 is FYNNEI in the germline V gene. There are 12 residues in the CDR3. The ends were cut back, 10 bases at V and 5 bases at J, with 14 bases in the middle. CDR3 sequence: CATIVGRETQYF. Here the CDR3 DNA reads TGTGCCACCATAGTAGGGCGCGAGACCCAGTACTTC.

This chain connects TRBV5-1 to TRBJ2-2; 11 nucleotides agree with TRBD2. Trimming removed 3 bases from V and 1 base from J; junction bases left unmatched: 2. Germline V CDR1 and CDR2: SGHRS, YFSETQ. The CDR3 extends over 16 amino acids. CDR3 protein: CASSWGTSGNTGELFF. CDR3 in DNA: TGCGCCAGCAGCTGGGGGACTAGCGGGAACACCGGGGAGCTGTTTTTT.

Ten or more counts support this clonotype. The CDR3 DNA reads TGTGCCAGCAGCACCCGGACAGGCTCCGCCGGGGAGCTGTTTTTT. Its translation: CASSTRTGSAGELFF. The rearrangement joins TRBV7-8 to TRBJ2-2, with TRBD1 matching over 7 bases. Per the germline V gene, CDR1 is SGHVS and CDR2 is FQNEAQ. This CDR3 has 15 residues. After removal of 5 bases from V and 6 bases from J, the junction contained 9 bases not matched to a gene.

J is TRBJ2-7 and V is TRBV3-1, with TRBD1 matching over 8 bases. CDR1 is LGHDT, CDR2 YNNKEL, per germline (reference sequence). CDR3 length equals 15 residues. V was clipped by 3 bases and J by 2 bases; unmatched bases: 6. CDR3 DNA sequence: TGTGCCAGCAGCCAGGGCGGACAGGGAACCTACGAGCAGTACTTC. Residues: CASSQGGQGTYEQYF.

The V and J genes are TRBV15 and TRBJ2-1; TRBD2 is a possible D gene (5 bases). Germline V gene sequence: CDR1 LNHNV, CDR2 YYDKDF (reference sequence). V lost 3 bases to trimming and J lost 6 bases, with 9 bases between them. This CDR3 comprises 13 residues. CDR3 residues: CATSSGLANEQFF. As DNA, the CDR3 is TGTGCCACCAGCAGCGGACTGGCCAATGAGCAGTTCTTC.

This clonotype was found a few times. The chain couples TRBV30 to TRBJ1-5; D call uncertain. The V and J ends lost 0 bases and 11 bases respectively, with 11 bases between them. The CDR3 totals 12 residues. CDR1 and CDR2 from the germline V gene are GTSNPN and SVGIG (reference sequence). The DNA for the CDR3 is TGTGCCTGGAGTGTAATGAGAGGTACCCAGCATTTT. Encoded protein: CAWSVMRGTQHF.